The 4 T cell receptor beta chains presented below share a single source sample, sequenced in a study of brain T cells in children with intractable seizures. The time point: blood from clinic visit 5 months post-surgery; TSC patient then seizure free. Repertoires were generated with immunoSEQ multiplex PCR, while TCRdb's copy carries only in-frame clones and drops some. The profile shows 340,000 or so clones, 85% to 95% of them singletons. The specimen was peripheral blood, collected about 5 months after surgery. These receptors all stem from a boy under two years old with tuberous sclerosis and intractable seizures.

For the CDR3, the DNA is TGTGCCAGCAGCCTAAACTCGCACACTGAAGCTTTCTTT. Protein product: CASSLNSHTEAFF. This chain links TRBV14 with TRBJ1-1, with D uncertain. Germline-derived CDR1 and CDR2 are SGHDN and FVKESK. Trimming cost V 4 bases and J 3 bases, with 9 bases left between them. The CDR3 length is 13 residues.

As regards this clone: Relative to the germline gene, one junction end is altered; a read error may explain this. This chain uses TRBV9 with TRBJ2-3, with D possibly being TRBD2 (5 bases). The CDR3 covers 13 residues. Germline V CDR1 and CDR2: SGDLS, YYNGEE. Here the CDR3 DNA reads TGTGCCAGCAGCACGGCTAGCAGAGATACGCAGTATTTT. It yields the protein CASSTASRDTQYF.

The chain links TRBV27 to TRBJ2-7, with unresolved D. This CDR3 has 14 amino acids. Trimming took 6 bases from V and 1 from J, leaving 13 bases between them. The germline V gene has CDR1 MNHEY and CDR2 SMNVEV (reference sequence). The CDR3 spells CASSPGRLSYEQYF. The CDR3, as DNA: TGTGCCAGCAGCCCTGGTCGGCTATCCTACGAGCAGTACTTC.

The V call is TRBV2, the J call TRBJ2-5, with D hard to call. CDR1 is SNHLY and CDR2 is FYNNEI in the germline V gene. Trimming left V 0 bases short and J 5 bases short, with 13 bases between. This CDR3 has 15 amino acids. The CDR3 here is CASSEASGLWETQYF. The CDR3 coding sequence is TGTGCCAGCAGTGAAGCTTCGGGCCTTTGGGAGACCCAGTACTTC.